Described below is a single T cell receptor beta chain sequence and its context. Assay used: immunoSEQ multiplex PCR; TCRdb lists only in-frame clones, some missing. The sample includes nearly 70,000 clones, roughly 94% of them seen just once. This sample was taken from a study of T cell changes during pregnancy in multiple sclerosis. This CDR3 comprises 18 residues. Germline CDR1 SGHRS, CDR2 YFSETQ. The V segment lost 0 bases and the J segment 0 bases; nucleotides outside the gene matches: 10. This receptor was obtained from a female donor in good health, enrolled as a control in a pregnancy study. This sequence joins TRBV5-1 and TRBJ2-3, with 7 bases aligning to TRBD2. The material was peripheral blood, obtained in the second trimester of pregnancy. CDR3 in amino acids: CASSLGGGRAASTDTQYF. Written as DNA, the CDR3 is TGCGCCAGCAGCTTGGGAGGCGGGAGAGCGGCTAGCACAGATACGCAGTATTTT.